The 25 T cell receptor beta chains below all came from one sample that was sequenced in a study of regulatory T cells in long-lasting Graves disease. The time point: newly diagnosed GD, antithyroid drugs for less than 3 months. Extracted PBMC RNA gave rise to the TCR library. CDR3-region Arm-PCR and iRepertoire HTBI primers produced the TCR beta libraries. TCRdb re-analysed the multiplex PCR reads in MiXCR, keeping a single row per CDR3 protein. The table includes hundreds of thousands of distinct CDR3 sequences, 15% to 20% detected once. This sample also belongs to another study, concerning T cells in Graves' hyperthyroidism and ophthalmopathy.

The starting material was peripheral blood mononuclear cells (PBMCs), obtained at new diagnosis, from a patient treated with antithyroid drugs. The receptors here all came from a middle-aged woman with Graves disease.

There are many counts of this clonotype. In DNA form, the CDR3 reads TGTGCCAGCACAACTAGCGGGGGGGCCCATGAGCAGTTCTTC. Its translation: CASTTSGGAHEQFF. The rearrangement joins TRBV10-3 to TRBJ2-1; TRBD2 agrees at 13 bases. Trimming took 10 bases from V and 8 from J; bases not matched to a gene: 8. Germline loops: CDR1 ENHRY, CDR2 SYGVKD. The length of the CDR3 is 14 residues.

The rearrangement links TRBV12-3 or TRBV12-4 to TRBJ2-7; a possible D gene is TRBD1 (6 bases). V dropped 5 bases and J dropped 0 bases, with 14 bases sitting between them. This CDR3 spans 15 amino acids. The CDR3 spells CASSAGQRFSYEQYF. CDR3 DNA sequence: TGTGCCAGCAGTGCAGGACAGAGATTCTCCTACGAGCAGTACTTC.

This clonotype was seen many times. V is TRBV20-1 and J is TRBJ1-5; no reliable D call. Germline loops: CDR1 DFQATT, CDR2 SNEGSKA (reference sequence). CDR3 length: 14 residues. V lost 1 base and J lost 2, with 9 bases in between. The CDR3 spells CSARAGSGNQPQHF. CDR3 nucleotides: TGCAGTGCTAGAGCGGGGAGCGGCAATCAGCCCCAGCATTTT.

This clonotype was observed many times. V usage is TRBV6-9 and J usage is TRBJ2-1, with D uncertain. Germline V gene data show CDR1 as MNHGY and CDR2 as SVAAGI. Between the trimmed V and J ends, which lost 4 bases and 5 bases, there was a span of 6 bases. The CDR3 is 12 residues long. The CDR3 DNA sequence: TGTGCCAGCAGTTCGTCAGACAATGAGCAGTTCTTC. Residues: CASSSSDNEQFF.

Comments on this clonotype: It may be a read error: a sequence one base away is much more abundant. This chain joins TRBV7-9 and TRBJ1-1, with TRBD1 matching over 8 bases. CDR3 length: 16 residues. Germline V gene data show CDR1 as SEHNR and CDR2 as FQNEAQ (reference sequence). The CDR3 here is CANSLASGTGSGEAFF. The CDR3 nucleotides read TGTGCCAACAGCTTGGCTTCCGGGACAGGTAGTGGAGAAGCTTTCTTT.

This clonotype was seen more than once but under ten times. The chain is built from TRBV6-1 and TRBJ1-6; a possible D gene is TRBD1 (6 bases). The CDR3 totals 14 residues. Germline assignment: CDR1 MNHNS and CDR2 SASEGT. Trimming shortened V by 0 bases and J by 14 bases, and 14 bases separated the two germline ends. The CDR3 sequence: CASSEALRTDALHF. CDR3 coding DNA: TGTGCCAGCAGTGAAGCGCTTCGGACAGACGCCCTCCACTTT.

This clonotype appeared many times. The V and J genes are TRBV2 and TRBJ1-5, with no clear D. Trimming pared 6 bases from V and 4 bases from J, leaving 10 bases between. This CDR3 has 13 amino acids. Looked up from germline, CDR1 is SNHLY and CDR2 is FYNNEI. The DNA for the CDR3 is TGTGCCAGCAGCTCAAAGAGTAATCAGCCCCAGCATTTT. This translates into CASSSKSNQPQHF.

This clonotype was detected many times. This chain uses TRBV29-1 with TRBJ2-1; TRBD1 matches at 9 bases. Germline V gene data show CDR1 as SQVTM and CDR2 as ANQGSEA. J gave up 8 bases and V 7 bases, and 18 bases lay outside the gene matches. The CDR3 runs to 16 residues. The CDR3 coding sequence is TGCAGCGCCCCACACCCCCCGGGACAGGGATGGGATGAGCAGTTCTTC. Translated, it gives CSAPHPPGQGWDEQFF.

This clonotype came up many times. The chain employs TRBV10-2 and TRBJ2-3, with D possibly being TRBD1 (7 bases). Matching the DNA end better, TRBJ2-5 makes the J call doubtful. The germline CDR1 and CDR2 sequences are WSHSY and SAAADI. The CDR3 is 14 residues long. CDR3 residues: CASGNAGQMGTQYF. CDR3 sequence (DNA): TGCGCCAGCGGCAACGCGGGACAGATGGGGACCCAGTACTTC.

This clonotype was counted ten times or more. The V gene is TRBV12-3 or TRBV12-4, the J gene TRBJ2-1; the match to TRBD2 covers 11 bases. J was trimmed by 3 bases and V by 5 bases; bases with no gene match: 6. The CDR3 is 16 residues long. The CDR3 sequence: CASSPYTSGGYNEQFF. The CDR3 DNA sequence: TGTGCCAGCAGTCCATACACTAGCGGGGGCTACAATGAGCAGTTCTTC.

Notes on this clonotype: At one boundary the junction diverges from the germline segment, which might be a read error. The rearrangement joins TRBV18 to TRBJ2-7, with 7 bases identical to TRBD1. The CDR3 runs 15 residues. Germline V gene lookup returns CDR1 KGHSH and CDR2 LQKENI. This CDR3 is CASSPTGTANYERYF. Here the CDR3 DNA reads TGTGCCAGCTCACCTACCGGGACAGCCAACTACGAGCGGTACTTC.

This clonotype was recorded many times. The rearrangement links TRBV12-3 or TRBV12-4 to TRBJ1-2; 11 bases align to TRBD1. This CDR3 is built from 14 residues. V lost 4 bases and J lost 4; bases outside the gene matches: 2. The CDR3 bases are TGTGCCAGCAGTTGGGACAGGGGGAGCTATGGCTACACCTTC. Residues: CASSWDRGSYGYTF.

The CDR3 DNA reads as TGTGCCAGCGGACTAGCCGGGGGGCCCTACGAGCAGTACTTC. This translates into CASGLAGGPYEQYF. The chain recombines TRBV13 with TRBJ2-7; 8 positions agree with TRBD2. This CDR3 region has 14 residues. V trimming: 8 bases; J trimming: 2 bases; junction bases outside the gene matches: 8. Germline values: CDR1 PRHDT, CDR2 FYEKMQ (reference sequence).

This clonotype has more than one count but fewer than ten. The chain is built from TRBV5-5 and TRBJ1-5; no clear D gene. The V end was cut by 2 bases, the J end by 4 bases, with 10 bases between. CDR3 length: 14 amino acids. Germline CDR1 SGHKS, CDR2 YYEKEE (reference sequence). This chain's CDR3 is CASSFGQKNQPQHF. The CDR3 bases are TGTGCCAGCAGCTTCGGGCAGAAAAATCAGCCCCAGCATTTT.

The chain joins TRBV3-1 to TRBJ2-2; D remains unclear. CDR3 length: 15 amino acids. Germline V gives CDR1 LGHDT, CDR2 YNNKEL (reference sequence). V was pared by 4 bases and J by 7 bases, with 16 bases between. Here the CDR3 DNA reads TGTGCCAGCAGCCTTCCGGGTGCCAGTAACGGGGAGCTGTTTTTT. The encoded protein is CASSLPGASNGELFF.

The V gene is TRBV13, the J gene TRBJ2-3; 11 nucleotides align to TRBD2. Germline V gene sequence: CDR1 PRHDT, CDR2 FYEKMQ (reference sequence). V was clipped by 1 base and J by 6 bases; unmatched bases: 9. This CDR3 contains 17 residues. This CDR3 is CASSLATSGGLGDTQYF. The CDR3, as DNA: TGTGCCAGCAGCTTAGCAACTAGCGGGGGTCTAGGGGATACGCAGTATTTT.

This chain uses TRBV4-1 with TRBJ1-1; TRBD1 might be the D (6 bases). With 1 base removed from V and 5 bases from J, the gap between germline ends came to 17 bases. CDR1 and CDR2 from the germline V gene are MGHRA and YSYEKL. This CDR3 region has 16 residues. As DNA, the CDR3 is TGCGCCAGCAGCCAAGTTCCCGCAGGGGAGAGAACTGAAGCTTTCTTT. Translating gives CASSQVPAGERTEAFF.

This clonotype was detected many times. The V and J genes are TRBV6-5 and TRBJ2-7; D is uncertain. The CDR3 sequence is 16 residues long. V lost 2 bases to trimming and J lost 3 bases, with 17 bases between them. The V gene's germline CDR1 is MNHEY and CDR2 SVGAGI. The CDR3 DNA is TGTGCCAGCAGTTACCCGGGCCCACCCAACTACTACGAGCAGTACTTC. Its protein is CASSYPGPPNYYEQYF.

This clonotype was counted at least ten times. The CDR3 DNA is TGTGCCAGCAGCGTAGGTCACAACCGGTTGAACACTGAAGCTTTCTTT. It specifies CASSVGHNRLNTEAFF. V gene TRBV7-3 combines with J gene TRBJ1-1; the D is unclear. The V end was cut by 5 bases, the J end by 0 bases, with 16 bases between. Germline CDR1 is SGHTA and CDR2 is FQGTGA. The CDR3 runs to 16 residues.

This clonotype appeared once. A much bigger clone sits one base away, suggesting this may be a read error. This is likely a read error, given that the CDR3 carries no conserved phenylalanine or tryptophan at its end. The CDR3 spells CASSLAPGQGYEQYS. CDR3 DNA sequence: TGCGCCAGCAGCTTGGCGCCGGGACAGGGTTACGAGCAGTACTCC. The chain links TRBV5-1 to TRBJ2-7; 9 nucleotides line up with TRBD1. Germline V gene data show CDR1 as SGHRS and CDR2 as YFSETQ. V dropped 0 bases and J dropped 4; count of bases not matched to a gene: 5. This CDR3 has 15 residues.

This chain uses TRBV10-3 with TRBJ1-1, with D possibly TRBD1 on 5 matching bases. The V end was cut by 5 bases, the J end by 5 bases, with 18 bases between. Per germline, CDR1 ENHRY and CDR2 SYGVKD. The CDR3 totals 15 residues. CDR3 DNA: TGTGCCATCAGTTCACAGGATGGGGGGGGGACTGAAGCTTTCTTT. It translates to CAISSQDGGGTEAFF.

This chain joins TRBV6-5 and TRBJ1-2; no definite D call. Germline loops: CDR1 MNHEY, CDR2 SVGAGI. With 3 bases removed from V and 5 bases from J, the gap between germline ends came to 16 bases. The CDR3 sequence is 15 residues long. For the CDR3, the DNA is TGTGCCAGCAGTTATTTCTCCCCGAATGGTTATGGCTACACCTTC. Translating it yields CASSYFSPNGYGYTF.

This clonotype was found many times. One end of the junction is discordant with germline, which a read error may explain. This chain links TRBV10-3 with TRBJ2-1, with a weak D call TRBD2 (5 bases). CDR1 is ENHRY, CDR2 SYGVKD, per germline. The length of the CDR3 is 16 residues. The CDR3 DNA follows: TGCGCCATCAGCCGAGTCGGGGAAAGCTCCTACAATGAGCAGTTCTTC. It yields the protein CAISRVGESSYNEQFF.

This clonotype was seen at least ten times. The chain couples TRBV27 to TRBJ2-1, with D possibly TRBD1 on 6 matching bases. Germline V lookup: CDR1 MNHEY, CDR2 SMNVEV (reference sequence). V shed 6 bases and J shed 4 bases, with 13 bases lying between them. This CDR3 has 14 amino acids. CDR3 sequence: CASSFPGEYNEQFF. The CDR3 DNA reads as TGTGCCAGCAGCTTCCCAGGGGAGTACAATGAGCAGTTCTTC.

This clonotype was seen ten or more times. The chain combines TRBV2 with TRBJ1-2, with D possibly TRBD1 on 6 matching bases. With 8 bases removed from V and 8 bases from J, the gap between germline ends came to 21 bases. The germline V gene encodes CDR1 SNHLY and CDR2 FYNNEI. The CDR3 loop spans 14 amino acids. The CDR3 DNA sequence: TGTGCCAGCTTAACTCAGGGGTCCGGACTCGGCTACACCTTC. Protein sequence: CASLTQGSGLGYTF.